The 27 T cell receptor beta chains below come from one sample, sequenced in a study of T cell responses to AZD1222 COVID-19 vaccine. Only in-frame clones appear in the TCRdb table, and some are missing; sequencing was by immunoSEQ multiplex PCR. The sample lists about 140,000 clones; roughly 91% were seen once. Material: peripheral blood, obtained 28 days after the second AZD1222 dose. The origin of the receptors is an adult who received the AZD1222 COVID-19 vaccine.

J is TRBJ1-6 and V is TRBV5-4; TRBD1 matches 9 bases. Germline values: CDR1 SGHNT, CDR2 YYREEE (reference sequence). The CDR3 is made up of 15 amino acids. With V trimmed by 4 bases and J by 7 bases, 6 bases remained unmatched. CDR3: CASSPPGQGNSPLHF. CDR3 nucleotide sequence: TGTGCCAGCAGCCCGCCGGGACAGGGAAATTCACCCCTCCACTTT.

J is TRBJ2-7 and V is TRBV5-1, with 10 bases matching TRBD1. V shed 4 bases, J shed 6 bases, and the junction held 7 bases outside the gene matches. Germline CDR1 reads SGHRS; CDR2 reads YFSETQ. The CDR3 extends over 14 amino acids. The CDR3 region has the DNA TGCGCCAGCAGCCCCCAGACAGGGGGCCGCGAGCAGTACTTC. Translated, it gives CASSPQTGGREQYF.

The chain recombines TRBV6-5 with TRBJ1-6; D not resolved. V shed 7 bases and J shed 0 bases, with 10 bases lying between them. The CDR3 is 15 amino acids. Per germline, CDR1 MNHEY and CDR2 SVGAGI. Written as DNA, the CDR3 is TGTGCCAGCATGACGGGAAGCTCCTATAATTCACCCCTCCACTTT. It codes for CASMTGSSYNSPLHF.

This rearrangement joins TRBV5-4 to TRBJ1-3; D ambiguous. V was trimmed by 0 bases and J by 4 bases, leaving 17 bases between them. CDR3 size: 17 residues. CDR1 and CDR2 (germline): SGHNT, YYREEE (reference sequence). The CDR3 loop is CASSLGASGSLGNTIYF. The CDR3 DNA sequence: TGTGCCAGCAGCTTGGGCGCATCGGGCAGCCTAGGAAACACCATATATTTT.

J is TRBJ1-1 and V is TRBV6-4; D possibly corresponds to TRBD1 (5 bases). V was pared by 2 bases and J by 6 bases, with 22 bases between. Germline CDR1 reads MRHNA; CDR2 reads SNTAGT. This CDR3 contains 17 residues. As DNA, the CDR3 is TGTGCCAGCAGTGACCCGCTGGGGCTAAGGGTTAGTGCTGAAGCTTTCTTT. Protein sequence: CASSDPLGLRVSAEAFF.

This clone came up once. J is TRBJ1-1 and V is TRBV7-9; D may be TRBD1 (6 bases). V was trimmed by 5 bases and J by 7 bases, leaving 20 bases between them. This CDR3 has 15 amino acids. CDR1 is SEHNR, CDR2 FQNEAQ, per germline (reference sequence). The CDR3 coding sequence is TGTGCCAGCAGCCTCAACTTGGACAGCAGTAGTGAAGCTTTCTTT. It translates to CASSLNLDSSSEAFF.

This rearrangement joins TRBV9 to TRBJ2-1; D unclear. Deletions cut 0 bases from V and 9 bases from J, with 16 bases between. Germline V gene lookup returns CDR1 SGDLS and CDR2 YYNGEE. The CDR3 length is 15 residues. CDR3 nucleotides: TGTGCCAGCAGCGTAGTTTCTTCCTGGTTTGGTGAGCAGTTCTTC. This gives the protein CASSVVSSWFGEQFF.

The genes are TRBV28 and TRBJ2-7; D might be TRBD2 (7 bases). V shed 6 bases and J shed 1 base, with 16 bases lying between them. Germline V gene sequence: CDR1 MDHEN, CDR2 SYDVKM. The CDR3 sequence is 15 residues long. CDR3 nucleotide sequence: TGTGCCAGCAGACTAGCGCGAGGGGGTTCCTACGAGCAGTACTTC. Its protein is CASRLARGGSYEQYF.

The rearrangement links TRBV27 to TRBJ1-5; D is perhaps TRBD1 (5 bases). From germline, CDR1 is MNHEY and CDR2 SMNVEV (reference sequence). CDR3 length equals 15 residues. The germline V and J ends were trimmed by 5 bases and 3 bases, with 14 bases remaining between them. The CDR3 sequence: CASSHRSGYNQPQHF. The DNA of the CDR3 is TGTGCCAGCAGTCATAGGTCAGGGTACAATCAGCCCCAGCATTTT.

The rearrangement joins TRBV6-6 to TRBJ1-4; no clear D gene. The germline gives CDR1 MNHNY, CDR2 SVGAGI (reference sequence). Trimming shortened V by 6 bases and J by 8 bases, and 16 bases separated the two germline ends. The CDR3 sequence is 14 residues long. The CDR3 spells CASSPGEATEKLFF. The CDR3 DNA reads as TGTGCCAGCAGCCCCGGAGAGGCAACCGAAAAACTGTTTTTT.

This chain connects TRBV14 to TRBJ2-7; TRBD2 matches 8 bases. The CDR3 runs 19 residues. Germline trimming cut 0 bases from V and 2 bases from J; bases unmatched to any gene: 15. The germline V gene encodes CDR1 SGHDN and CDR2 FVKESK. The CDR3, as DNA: TGTGCCAGCAGCCAAGATCGGTACGGGCGGGAGGTTCTACCCTACGAGCAGTACTTC. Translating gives CASSQDRYGREVLPYEQYF.

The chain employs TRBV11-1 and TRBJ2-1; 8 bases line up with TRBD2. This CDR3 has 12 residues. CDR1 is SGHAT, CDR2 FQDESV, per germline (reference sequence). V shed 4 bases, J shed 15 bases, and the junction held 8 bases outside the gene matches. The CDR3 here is CASSSPGGTGFF. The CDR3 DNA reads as TGTGCCAGCAGCTCCCCGGGGGGGACGGGGTTCTTC.

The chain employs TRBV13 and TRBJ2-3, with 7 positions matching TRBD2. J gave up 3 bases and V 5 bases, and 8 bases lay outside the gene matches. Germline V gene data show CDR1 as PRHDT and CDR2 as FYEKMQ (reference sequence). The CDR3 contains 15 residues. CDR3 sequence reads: CASSGAGRPTDTQYF. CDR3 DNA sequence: TGTGCCAGCAGCGGAGCGGGGAGACCTACAGATACGCAGTATTTT.

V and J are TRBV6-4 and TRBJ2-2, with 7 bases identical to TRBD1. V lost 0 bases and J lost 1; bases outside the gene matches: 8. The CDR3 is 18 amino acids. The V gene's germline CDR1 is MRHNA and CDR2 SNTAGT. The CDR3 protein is CASSDSYPDRENTGELFF. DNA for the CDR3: TGTGCCAGCAGTGACTCCTATCCAGACAGGGAGAACACCGGGGAGCTGTTTTTT.

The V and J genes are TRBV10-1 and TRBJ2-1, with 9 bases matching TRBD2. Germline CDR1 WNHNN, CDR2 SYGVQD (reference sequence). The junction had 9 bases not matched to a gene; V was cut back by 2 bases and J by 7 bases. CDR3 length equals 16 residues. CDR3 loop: CASSEGISGGRNEQFF. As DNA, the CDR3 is TGCGCCAGCAGTGAGGGAATTAGCGGGGGTCGAAATGAGCAGTTCTTC.

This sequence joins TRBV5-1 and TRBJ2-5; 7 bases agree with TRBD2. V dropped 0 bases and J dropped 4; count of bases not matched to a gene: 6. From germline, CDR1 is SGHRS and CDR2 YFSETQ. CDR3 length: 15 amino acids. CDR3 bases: TGCGCCAGCAGCTTGGAAGCGGGGACCCCAGAGACCCAGTACTTC. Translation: CASSLEAGTPETQYF.

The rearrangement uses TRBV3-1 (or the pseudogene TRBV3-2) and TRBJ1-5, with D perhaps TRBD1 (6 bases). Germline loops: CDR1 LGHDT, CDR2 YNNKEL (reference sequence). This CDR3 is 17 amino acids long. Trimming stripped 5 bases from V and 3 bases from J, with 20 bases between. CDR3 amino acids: CASSARLEDSFNQPQHF. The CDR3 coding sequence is TGTGCCAGCAGCGCTAGACTCGAGGACAGCTTCAATCAGCCCCAGCATTTT.

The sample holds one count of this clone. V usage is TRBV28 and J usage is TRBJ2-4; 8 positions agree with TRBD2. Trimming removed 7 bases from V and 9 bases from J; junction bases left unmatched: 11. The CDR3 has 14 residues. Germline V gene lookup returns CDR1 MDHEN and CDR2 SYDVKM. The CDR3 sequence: CASTLAGSGGIQYF. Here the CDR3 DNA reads TGTGCCAGCACCTTAGCGGGGTCCGGTGGCATTCAGTACTTC.

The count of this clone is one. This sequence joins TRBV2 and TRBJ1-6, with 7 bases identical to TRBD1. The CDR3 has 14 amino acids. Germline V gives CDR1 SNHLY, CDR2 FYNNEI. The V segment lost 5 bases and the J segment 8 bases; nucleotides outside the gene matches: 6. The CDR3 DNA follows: TGTGCCAGCAGTAGAATCCAGGGGGATTCACCCCTCCACTTT. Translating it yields CASSRIQGDSPLHF.

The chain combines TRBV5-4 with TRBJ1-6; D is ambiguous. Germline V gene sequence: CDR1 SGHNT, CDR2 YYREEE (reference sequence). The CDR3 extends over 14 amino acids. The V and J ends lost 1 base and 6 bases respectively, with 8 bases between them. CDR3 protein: CASSLQWGNSPLHF. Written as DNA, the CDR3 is TGTGCCAGCAGCTTGCAGTGGGGTAATTCACCCCTCCACTTT.

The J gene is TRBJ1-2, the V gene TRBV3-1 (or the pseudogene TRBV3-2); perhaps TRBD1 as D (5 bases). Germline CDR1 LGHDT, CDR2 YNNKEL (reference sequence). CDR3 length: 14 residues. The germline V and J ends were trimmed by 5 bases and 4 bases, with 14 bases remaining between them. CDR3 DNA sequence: TGTGCCAGCAGCGGAAGGACGCAGGGCTATGGCTACACCTTC. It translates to CASSGRTQGYGYTF.

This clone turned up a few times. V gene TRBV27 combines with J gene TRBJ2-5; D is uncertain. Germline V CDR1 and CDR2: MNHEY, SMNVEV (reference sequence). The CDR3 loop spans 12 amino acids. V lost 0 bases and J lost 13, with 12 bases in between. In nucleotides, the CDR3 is TGTGCCAGCAGTTTATCGAGTGGGCGTAGGTACTTC. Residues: CASSLSSGRRYF.

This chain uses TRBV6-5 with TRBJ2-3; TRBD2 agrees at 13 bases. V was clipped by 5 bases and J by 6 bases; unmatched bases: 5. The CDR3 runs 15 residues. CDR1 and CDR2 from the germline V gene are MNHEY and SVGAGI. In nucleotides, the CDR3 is TGTGCCAGCAGTCGACTAGCGGGAGGAGGGGATACGCAGTATTTT. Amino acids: CASSRLAGGGDTQYF.

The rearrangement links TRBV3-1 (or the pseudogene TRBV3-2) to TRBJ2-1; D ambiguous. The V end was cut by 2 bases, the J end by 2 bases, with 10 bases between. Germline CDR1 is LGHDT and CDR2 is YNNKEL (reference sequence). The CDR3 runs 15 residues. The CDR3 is CASSQKYLAYNEQFF. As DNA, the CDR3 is TGTGCCAGCAGCCAAAAGTATCTGGCCTACAATGAGCAGTTCTTC.

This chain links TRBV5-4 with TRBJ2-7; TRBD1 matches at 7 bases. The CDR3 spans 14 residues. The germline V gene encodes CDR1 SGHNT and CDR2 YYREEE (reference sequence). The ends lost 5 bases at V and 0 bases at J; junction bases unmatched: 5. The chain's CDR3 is CASSKGASSYEQYF. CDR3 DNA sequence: TGTGCCAGCAGTAAGGGGGCCTCCTCCTACGAGCAGTACTTC.

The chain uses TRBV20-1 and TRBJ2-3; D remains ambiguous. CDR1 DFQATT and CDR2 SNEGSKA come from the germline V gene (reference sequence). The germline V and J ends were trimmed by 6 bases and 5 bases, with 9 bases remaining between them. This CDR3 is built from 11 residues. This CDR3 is CSAPTRDTQYF. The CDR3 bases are TGCAGTGCCCCTACGAGAGATACGCAGTATTTT.

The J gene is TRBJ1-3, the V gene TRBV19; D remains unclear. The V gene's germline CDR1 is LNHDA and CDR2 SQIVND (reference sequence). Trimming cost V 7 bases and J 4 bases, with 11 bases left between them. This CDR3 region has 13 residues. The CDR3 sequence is CASTRVGGNTIYF. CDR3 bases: TGTGCCAGTACCCGTGTGGGGGGAAACACCATATATTTT.